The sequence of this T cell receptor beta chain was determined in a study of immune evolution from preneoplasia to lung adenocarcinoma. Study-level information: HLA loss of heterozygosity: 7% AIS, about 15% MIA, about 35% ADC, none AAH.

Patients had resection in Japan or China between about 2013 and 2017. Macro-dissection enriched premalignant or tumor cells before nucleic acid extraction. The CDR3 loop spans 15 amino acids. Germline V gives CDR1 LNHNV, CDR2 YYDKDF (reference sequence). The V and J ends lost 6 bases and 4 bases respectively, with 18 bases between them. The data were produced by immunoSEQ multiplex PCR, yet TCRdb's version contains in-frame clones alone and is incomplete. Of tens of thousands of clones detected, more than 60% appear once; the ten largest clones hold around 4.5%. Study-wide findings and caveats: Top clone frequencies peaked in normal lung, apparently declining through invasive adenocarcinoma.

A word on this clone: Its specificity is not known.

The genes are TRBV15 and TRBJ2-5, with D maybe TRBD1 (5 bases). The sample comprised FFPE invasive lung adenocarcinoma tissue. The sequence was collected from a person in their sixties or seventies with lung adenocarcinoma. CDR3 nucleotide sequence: TGTGCCACCAGAACCGGACACTCAACCGTAGAGACCCAGTACTTC. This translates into CATRTGHSTVETQYF.